This T cell receptor beta chain emerged from a study of T-cell reconstitution after alpha-beta-depleted transplantation in children. Study findings and constraints: Newly produced T cells mostly accounted for T-cell counts and diversity one year post-transplant. By about two months after transplant, alpha-beta T cells reportedly arose from several hundred graft clones that had expanded. Diversity of TCRbeta at day 60 was high in some patients, arising from surviving recipient T cells and thymic progenitors.

Preparation of the TCRbeta library used unique molecular identifiers. TCRdb re-called the PCR reads through MiXCR, storing one row per CDR3 protein. The sample yields over 100,000 distinct CDR3 sequences, about a tenth seen once. A word on this clonotype: Its antigen is currently unknown.

This CDR3 comprises 16 residues. From germline, CDR1 is SGDLS and CDR2 YYNGEE. The V end was cut by 3 bases, the J end by 3 bases, with 19 bases between. The source was PBMCs, collected before TCRalphabeta/CD19-depleted stem cell transplant. The chain has TRBV9 and TRBJ2-7; D might be TRBD1 (5 bases). The receptor was derived from a boy between 2 and 10 years old with acute lymphoblastic leukemia, due to receive a stem cell transplant. The CDR3 coding sequence is TGTGCCAGCAGCGACAAAGACAGTCCCACCTTCTACGAGCAGTACTTC. Encoded protein: CASSDKDSPTFYEQYF.